These 5 T cell receptor beta chains came from one sample sequenced in a study of identifying expanded T cells in peripheral blood. The table came from immunoSEQ multiplex PCR; TCRdb's copy has only in-frame clones and leaves some out. The sample lists over 100,000 clones, 88% seen once, with 7.5% to 10% in the top ten. Sequencing input: blood. These TCRs come from a person aged 18 to 70 in good health.

This rearrangement joins TRBV6-5 to TRBJ2-3; D gene uncertain. From germline, CDR1 is MNHEY and CDR2 SVGAGI. Trimming stripped 5 bases from V and 6 bases from J, with 12 bases between. CDR3 size: 13 residues. The DNA for the CDR3 is TGTGCCAGCAGTAATACCGTTCTGGATACGCAGTATTTT. It encodes CASSNTVLDTQYF.

V is TRBV30 and J is TRBJ1-3; 7 nucleotides match TRBD1. Germline CDR1 is GTSNPN and CDR2 is SVGIG (reference sequence). CDR3 size: 15 residues. V lost 2 bases, J lost 0 bases, and 4 bases stayed unmatched. CDR3 residues: CAWSPGQSSGNTIYF. CDR3 DNA: TGTGCCTGGAGTCCGGGACAGAGCTCTGGAAACACCATATATTTT.

The CDR3 DNA reads as TGTGCCAGCAAAGATTCGGGGAGGAATGAGCAGTTCTTC. Translation: CASKDSGRNEQFF. This chain joins TRBV21-1 and TRBJ2-1; TRBD2 is the table's D call, not checked against the DNA. TRBV21-1 is an annotated pseudogene. The CDR3 length is 13 residues.

This clone was observed a single time. The chain has TRBV30 and TRBJ1-2, with TRBD1 as a possible D gene (5 bases). The CDR3 is 15 amino acids. Germline CDR1 GTSNPN, CDR2 SVGIG (reference sequence). V lost 6 bases and J lost 0, with 17 bases in between. This CDR3 reads CACLGMRQTNYGYTF. The CDR3, as DNA: TGTGCCTGTCTAGGTATGAGACAGACTAACTATGGCTACACCTTC.

This rearrangement joins TRBV2 to TRBJ2-5; 8 nucleotides align to TRBD1. Germline V gene lookup returns CDR1 SNHLY and CDR2 FYNNEI. The CDR3 has 15 amino acids. The junction had 13 bases not matched to a gene; V was cut back by 8 bases and J by 5 bases. As DNA, the CDR3 is TGTGCCAGCTCCTTTGGCGGACAGGGCAGGGAGACCCAGTACTTC. Translation gives CASSFGGQGRETQYF.